This record concerns one T cell receptor beta chain sequence. Germline V lookup: CDR1 SGHTS, CDR2 YDEGEE. The CDR3 has 15 residues. V was cut by 0 bases and J by 3 bases, with 11 bases left in between. Seattle enrolled patients during active infection and tracked them longitudinally. The data were taken from a study of blood T cell repertoires in COVID-19. Study background: Both acute and convalescent COVID-19 samples were obtained from the United States, Italy and Spain. Sample material is recorded as cDNA or gDNA derived from T cells, B-cell-depleted T cells, or PBMCs.

Per the authors' pipeline: For nucleated cells, counts were estimated from reference gene primer amplification. Generated by immunoSEQ multiplex PCR, the TCRdb table keeps only in-frame clones and is missing some. D and trimming were read from the DNA, whereas the V and J calls and clone size are those reported in that table. This sample has more than 350,000 clones, with around 87% found just once. The chain is built from TRBV5-8 and TRBJ2-3; no firm D call. The specimen sequenced was peripheral blood. This receptor was identified in a woman in her 30s with COVID-19, enrolled during active disease. CDR3 DNA sequence: TGTGCCAGCAGCTTGGACGGCGGTTCAACAGATACGCAGTATTTT. Amino acid sequence: CASSLDGGSTDTQYF.